Sequencing of this T cell receptor beta chain was carried out in a study of shared clonotypes between healthy human individuals. The CDR3 length is 15 residues. The V and J ends lost 5 bases and 1 base respectively, with 14 bases between them. Germline V lookup: CDR1 SEHNR, CDR2 FQNEAQ (reference sequence). Over several immunoSEQ plates, each subset's genomic DNA was distributed in even portions. Data came from immunoSEQ multiplex PCR; TCRdb stores just in-frame clones and leaves some out. In the table there are approximately 1.9 million clones, over 85% of which are singletons. As defined, naive CD8 cells were CD45RO-negative and positively selected for CCR7, with terminally differentiated effector memory CD45RA+ cells excluded. Every one of the donors was a Caucasian adult that lived in Nashville, Tennessee.

This chain connects TRBV7-9 to TRBJ2-5; D unclear. The receptor comes from a young man in good health. Some clones in this sample may be carry-over from other donors' samples. Sequenced sample: naive CD8+ T cells from PBMCs. The CDR3 loop reads CASSHTTLTQETQYF. The CDR3 nucleotides read TGTGCCAGCAGCCACACTACTCTGACCCAAGAGACCCAGTACTTC. Drawing the rest from reference TRBV7-9 and TRBJ2-5, the complete variable domain is DTGVSQNPRHKITKRGQNVTFRCDPISEHNRLYWYRQTLGQGPEFLTYFQNEAQLEKSRLLSDRFSAERPKGSFSTLEIQRTEQGDSAMYLCASSHTTLTQETQYFGPGTRLLVL.